These 5 T cell receptor beta chains were all obtained from the same sample, sequenced in a study of blood T cell repertoires in COVID-19. Sequencing used immunoSEQ multiplex PCR; TCRdb keeps in-frame clones, though not all of them. The top ten hold approximately 11% of the sample, which has about 200,000 clones, 80% to 90% seen once. Sequenced material: peripheral blood. All receptors derive from a human donor with active or convalescent COVID-19. The donor label of this sample is uncertain.

The V and J genes are TRBV11-2 and TRBJ2-7, with 14 bases fitting TRBD2. Germline V gene sequence: CDR1 SGHAT, CDR2 FQNNGV. The V segment lost 5 bases and the J segment 4 bases; nucleotides outside the gene matches: 4. The CDR3 covers 15 residues. DNA for the CDR3: TGTGCCAGCAGCCCGAGACTAGCGGGAGGGTACGAGCAGTACTTC. Its translation: CASSPRLAGGYEQYF.

The gene calls are TRBV2 and TRBJ2-3; possible D gene TRBD1, 5 bases. CDR3 length: 13 amino acids. Trimming removed 7 bases at V and 2 bases at J, with 10 bases between. Germline V gene data show CDR1 as SNHLY and CDR2 as FYNNEI. This CDR3 reads CASTKGLTDTQYF. The DNA for the CDR3 is TGTGCCAGCACTAAGGGGCTCACAGATACGCAGTATTTT.

This rearrangement joins TRBV14 to TRBJ1-2; D gene unclear. V was trimmed by 0 bases and J by 4 bases, leaving 12 bases between them. This CDR3 has 15 residues. Germline V gene sequence: CDR1 SGHDN, CDR2 FVKESK. CDR3: CASSQERWQVYGYTF. The CDR3 coding sequence is TGTGCCAGCAGCCAAGAACGGTGGCAGGTCTATGGCTACACCTTC.

The V call is TRBV7-9, the J call TRBJ1-6; D gene ambiguous. CDR3 length: 15 amino acids. CDR1 and CDR2 (germline): SEHNR, FQNEAQ (reference sequence). The germline V and J ends were trimmed by 1 base and 9 bases, with 13 bases remaining between them. CDR3 nucleotide sequence: TGTGCCAGCAGCTTAGGACTCATCTCGGGTTCACCCCTCCACTTT. Its protein is CASSLGLISGSPLHF.

This clone was recorded a few times. CDR3 residues: CASSRPTSGNTGELFF. For the CDR3, the DNA is TGTGCCAGCAGCCGCCCGACTAGCGGGAACACCGGGGAGCTGTTTTTT. V and J are TRBV7-6 and TRBJ2-2; the match to TRBD2 covers 9 bases. V was clipped by 5 bases and J by 1 base; unmatched bases: 5. The CDR3 totals 16 residues. From germline, CDR1 is SGHVS and CDR2 FNYEAQ.